This TCR beta chain was found in a study of patients and donors after allogeneic stem cell transplantation. This clonotype was recorded a few times. TCRdb used MiXCR to reprocess the RT-PCR reads, holding one entry per CDR3 protein. The data show roughly 940,000 distinct CDR3 sequences, around 17% seen once. The sequencing sample was made of blood, either unsorted or a sorted T cell fraction (not recorded which). The TCR comes from a human donor who was either an allogeneic HSCT recipient or a stem cell or donor lymphocyte infusion donor (not recorded which). It is not recorded whose cells these are; they may come from a transplant donor.

CDR3 nucleotide sequence: TGTGCCAGCACCGAAAATACCCATTCCACTGAAGCTTTCTTT. This gives the protein CASTENTHSTEAFF. The rearrangement links TRBV12-3 or TRBV12-4 to TRBJ1-1; D is uncertain. This CDR3 spans 14 amino acids. V lost 7 bases and J lost 4, with 16 bases in between.